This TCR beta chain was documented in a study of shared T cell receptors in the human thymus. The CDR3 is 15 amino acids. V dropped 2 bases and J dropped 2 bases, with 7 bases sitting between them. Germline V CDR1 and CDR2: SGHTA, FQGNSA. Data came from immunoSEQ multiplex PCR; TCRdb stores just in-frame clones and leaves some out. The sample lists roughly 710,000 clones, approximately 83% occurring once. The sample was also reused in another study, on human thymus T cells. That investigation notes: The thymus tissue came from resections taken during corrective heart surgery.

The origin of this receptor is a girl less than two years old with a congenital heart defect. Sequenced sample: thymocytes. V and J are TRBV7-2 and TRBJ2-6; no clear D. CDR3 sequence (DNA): TGTGCCAGCAGCTTAAGCTCTGCTGGGGCCAACGTCCTGACTTTC. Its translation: CASSLSSAGANVLTF.